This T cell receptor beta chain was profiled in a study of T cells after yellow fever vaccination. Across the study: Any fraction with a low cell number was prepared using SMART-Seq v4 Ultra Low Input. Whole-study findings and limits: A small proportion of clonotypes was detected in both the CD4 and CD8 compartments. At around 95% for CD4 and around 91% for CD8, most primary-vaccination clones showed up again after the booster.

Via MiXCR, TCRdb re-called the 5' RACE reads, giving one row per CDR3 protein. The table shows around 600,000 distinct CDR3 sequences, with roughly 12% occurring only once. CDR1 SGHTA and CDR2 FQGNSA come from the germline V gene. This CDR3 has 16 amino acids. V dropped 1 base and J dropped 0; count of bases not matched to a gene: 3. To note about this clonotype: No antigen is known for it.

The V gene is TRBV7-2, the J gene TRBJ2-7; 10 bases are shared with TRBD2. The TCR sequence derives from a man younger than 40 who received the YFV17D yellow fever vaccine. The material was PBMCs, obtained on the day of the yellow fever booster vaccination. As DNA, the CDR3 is TGTGCCAGCAGCTTAGTAGGACTAGCGGACTCCTACGAGCAGTACTTC. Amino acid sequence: CASSLVGLADSYEQYF. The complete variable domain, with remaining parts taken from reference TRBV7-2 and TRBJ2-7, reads GAGVSQSPSNKVTEKGKDVELRCDPISGHTALYWYRQSLGQGLEFLIYFQGNSAPDKSGLPSDRFSAERTGGSVSTLTIQRTQQEDSAVYLCASSLVGLADSYEQYFGPGTRLTVT.